What follows are 3 T cell receptor beta chains derived from one specimen sequenced in a study of T cell repertoires in cytomegalovirus infection. Via MiXCR, TCRdb re-called the reads, giving one row per CDR3 protein. The sample has approximately 590,000 distinct CDR3 sequences; around two fifths are singletons. Their recognized antigens are unknown. Sample: cultured PBMCs, taken from culture after CMV antigen stimulation. Receptors were obtained from a human donor in good health (CMV status not recorded). Some clones in this sample may be carry-over from other donors' samples.

In its sample, this clonotype was seen a few times. The rearrangement uses TRBV7-2 and TRBJ1-4, with D maybe TRBD1 (5 bases). The CDR3 runs 14 residues. Trimming shortened V by 4 bases and J by 8 bases, and 14 bases separated the two germline ends. CDR1 is SGHTA and CDR2 is FQGNSA in the germline V gene. The CDR3, as DNA: TGTGCCAGCAGCTCGGGACCCCGGGACGAAAAACTGTTTTTT. This encodes CASSSGPRDEKLFF.

In this sample, this clonotype turned up a few times. The rearrangement joins TRBV19 to TRBJ2-2; unclear D gene. The CDR3 extends over 13 amino acids. Trimming cost V 1 base and J 1 base, with 1 base left between them. Germline V gives CDR1 LNHDA, CDR2 SQIVND (reference sequence). This CDR3 reads CASSIGNTGELFF. The CDR3 DNA is TGTGCCAGTAGTATAGGGAACACCGGGGAGCTGTTTTTT.

The chain recombines TRBV7-8 with TRBJ1-2; no definite D call. There are 12 residues in the CDR3. Germline V gene data show CDR1 as SGHVS and CDR2 as FQNEAQ. V gave up 1 base and J gave up 8 bases, with 8 bases separating them. CDR3 sequence (DNA): TGTGCCAGCAGCTTAGGTTTGCAAGGCTACACCTTC. This translates into CASSLGLQGYTF.